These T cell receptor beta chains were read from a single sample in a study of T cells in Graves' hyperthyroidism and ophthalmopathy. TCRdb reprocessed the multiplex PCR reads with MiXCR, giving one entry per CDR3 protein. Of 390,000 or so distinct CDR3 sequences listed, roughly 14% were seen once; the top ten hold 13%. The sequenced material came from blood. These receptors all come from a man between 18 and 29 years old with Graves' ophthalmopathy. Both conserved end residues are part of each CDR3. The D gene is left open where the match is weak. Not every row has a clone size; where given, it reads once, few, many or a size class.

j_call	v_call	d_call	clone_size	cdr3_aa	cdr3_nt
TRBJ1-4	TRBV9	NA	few	CASSHGAGDLEKLFF	TGTGCCAGCAGCCATGGGGCAGGGGATCTTGAAAAACTGTTTTTT
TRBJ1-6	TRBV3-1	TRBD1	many	CASSRQGDLNSPLHF	TGTGCCAGCAGCCGTCAGGGGGATCTTAATTCACCCCTCCACTTT
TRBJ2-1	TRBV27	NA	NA	CASSSSKGVPYNEQFF	TGTGCCAGCAGTTCGTCCAAGGGTGTCCCCTACAATGAGCAGTTCTTC
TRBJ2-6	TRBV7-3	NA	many	CASSLSDGSRGGANVLTF	TGTGCCAGCAGCTTGTCCGACGGATCCAGGGGTGGGGCCAACGTCCTGACTTTC
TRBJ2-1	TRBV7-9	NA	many	CASSFGYYEQFF	TGTGCCAGCAGCTTTGGCTACTATGAGCAGTTCTTC
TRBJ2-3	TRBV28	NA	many	CASRPQPGTDTQYF	TGTGCCAGCAGACCGCAGCCGGGTACAGATACGCAGTATTTT
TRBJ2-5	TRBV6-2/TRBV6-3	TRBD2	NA	CASSSGPGLAGPGETQYF	TGTGCCAGCAGTAGTGGGCCGGGACTAGCGGGACCAGGGGAGACCCAGTACTTC
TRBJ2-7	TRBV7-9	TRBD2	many	CASSPSGGPSYEQYF	TGTGCCAGCAGCCCCAGCGGGGGCCCTTCCTACGAGCAGTACTTC
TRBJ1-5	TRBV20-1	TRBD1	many	CSARPTGDAQPQHF	TGCAGTGCTAGGCCCACAGGGGATGCTCAGCCCCAGCATTTT
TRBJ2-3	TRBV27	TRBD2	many	CASSLSRVAGADTQYF	TGTGCCAGCAGTTTATCGAGGGTAGCGGGGGCCGATACGCAGTATTTT
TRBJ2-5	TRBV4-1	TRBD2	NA	CASSQEVTSGTQYF	TGCGCCAGCAGCCAAGAAGTAACTAGCGGGACCCAGTACTTC
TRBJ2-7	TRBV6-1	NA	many	CARASWDEQYF	TGTGCCAGGGCGAGCTGGGACGAGCAGTACTTC
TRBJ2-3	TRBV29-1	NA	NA	CSVVDSSSTDTQYF	TGCAGCGTTGTGGACTCTTCGAGCACAGATACGCAGTATTTT
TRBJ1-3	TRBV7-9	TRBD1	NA	CASSSGTGGSGNTIYF	TGTGCCAGCAGCTCTGGGACAGGGGGCTCTGGAAACACCATATATTTT
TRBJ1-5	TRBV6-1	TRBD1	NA	CASSGDRVQPQHF	TGTGCCAGCAGTGGGGACAGGGTTCAGCCCCAGCATTTT
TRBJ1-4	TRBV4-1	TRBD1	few	CASSPSDRVNEKLFF	TGCGCCAGCAGCCCTTCTGACAGGGTCAATGAAAAACTGTTTTTT
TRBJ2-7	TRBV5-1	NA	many	CASSLAPGHSYEQYF	TGCGCCAGCAGCTTGGCGCCAGGCCACTCCTACGAGCAGTACTTC
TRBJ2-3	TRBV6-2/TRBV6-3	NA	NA	CASSYGQGTPSTDTQYF	TGTGCCAGCAGTTACGGTCAGGGTACCCCGAGCACAGATACGCAGTATTTT
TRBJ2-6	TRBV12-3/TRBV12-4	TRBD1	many	CASRSGTGGYGANVLTF	TGTGCCAGCAGGTCCGGGACAGGGGGTTACGGGGCCAACGTCCTGACTTTC
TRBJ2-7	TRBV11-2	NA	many	CASSLGAGDYYEQYF	TGTGCCAGCAGCTTAGGTGCCGGGGATTACTACGAGCAGTACTTC
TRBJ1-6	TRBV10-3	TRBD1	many	CAISEGDRDGYNSPLHF	TGTGCCATCAGTGAGGGGGACAGGGATGGCTATAATTCACCCCTCCACTTT
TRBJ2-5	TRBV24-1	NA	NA	CATNDSGRQETQYF	TGTGCCACCAATGACTCGGGACGCCAAGAGACCCAGTACTTC
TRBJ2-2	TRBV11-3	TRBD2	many	CASSNSGSGTGELFF	TGTGCCAGCAGCAATAGCGGGAGTGGCACCGGGGAGCTGTTTTTT
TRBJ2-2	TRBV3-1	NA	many	CASSPLTRDTGELFF	TGTGCCAGCAGCCCGCTGACCAGGGACACCGGGGAGCTGTTTTTT